This TCR beta chain stems from a study of blood T cell repertoires in COVID-19. Study context: The samples span acute and convalescent COVID-19 from the United States, Italy and Spain. PBMCs, B-cell-depleted T cells, or T cells provided the cDNA or gDNA that made up the material.

Enrolled through a virtual design, the participants were between about 18 and 100 years of age and came from around 25 US areas. Participants' reported clinical history set cohort assignment. Using immunoSEQ multiplex PCR, the repertoire was profiled, and TCRdb retains in-frame clones only, with some absent. The table has fewer than 250,000 clones, over 75% seen once. With 2 bases clipped from V and 7 bases from J, the junction kept 19 bases outside the gene matches. The germline CDR1 and CDR2 sequences are KGHDR and SFDVKD. CDR3 size: 19 residues. Sample: PBMCs or T cells enriched from blood (not recorded which). The clonotype comes from a woman in her 40s with acute COVID-19. The genes are TRBV24-1 and TRBJ2-1, with TRBD2 identical over 7 bases. The CDR3 protein is CATSDYGWGIGGSRNEQFF. The CDR3 DNA reads as TGTGCCACCAGTGATTATGGGTGGGGGATTGGCGGGAGTAGGAATGAGCAGTTCTTC.